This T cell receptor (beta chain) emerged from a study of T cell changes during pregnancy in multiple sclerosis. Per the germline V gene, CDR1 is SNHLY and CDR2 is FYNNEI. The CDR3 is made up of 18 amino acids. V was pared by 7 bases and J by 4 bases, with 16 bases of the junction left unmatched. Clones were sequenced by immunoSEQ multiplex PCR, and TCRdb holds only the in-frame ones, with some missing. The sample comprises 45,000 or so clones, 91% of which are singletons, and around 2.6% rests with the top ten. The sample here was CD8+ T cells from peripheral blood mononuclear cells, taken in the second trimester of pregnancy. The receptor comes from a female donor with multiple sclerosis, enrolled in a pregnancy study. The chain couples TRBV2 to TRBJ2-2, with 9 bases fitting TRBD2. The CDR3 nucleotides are TGTGCCAGCATTGACGGGACTAGCCGATATTCGGGCACCGGGGAGCTGTTTTTT. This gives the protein CASIDGTSRYSGTGELFF. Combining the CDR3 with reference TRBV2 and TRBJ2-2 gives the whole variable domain EPEVTQTPSHQVTQMGQEVILRCVPISNHLYFYWYRQILGQKVEFLVSFYNNEISEKSEIFDDQFSVERPDGSNFTLKIRSTKLEDSAMYFCASIDGTSRYSGTGELFFGEGSRLTVL.